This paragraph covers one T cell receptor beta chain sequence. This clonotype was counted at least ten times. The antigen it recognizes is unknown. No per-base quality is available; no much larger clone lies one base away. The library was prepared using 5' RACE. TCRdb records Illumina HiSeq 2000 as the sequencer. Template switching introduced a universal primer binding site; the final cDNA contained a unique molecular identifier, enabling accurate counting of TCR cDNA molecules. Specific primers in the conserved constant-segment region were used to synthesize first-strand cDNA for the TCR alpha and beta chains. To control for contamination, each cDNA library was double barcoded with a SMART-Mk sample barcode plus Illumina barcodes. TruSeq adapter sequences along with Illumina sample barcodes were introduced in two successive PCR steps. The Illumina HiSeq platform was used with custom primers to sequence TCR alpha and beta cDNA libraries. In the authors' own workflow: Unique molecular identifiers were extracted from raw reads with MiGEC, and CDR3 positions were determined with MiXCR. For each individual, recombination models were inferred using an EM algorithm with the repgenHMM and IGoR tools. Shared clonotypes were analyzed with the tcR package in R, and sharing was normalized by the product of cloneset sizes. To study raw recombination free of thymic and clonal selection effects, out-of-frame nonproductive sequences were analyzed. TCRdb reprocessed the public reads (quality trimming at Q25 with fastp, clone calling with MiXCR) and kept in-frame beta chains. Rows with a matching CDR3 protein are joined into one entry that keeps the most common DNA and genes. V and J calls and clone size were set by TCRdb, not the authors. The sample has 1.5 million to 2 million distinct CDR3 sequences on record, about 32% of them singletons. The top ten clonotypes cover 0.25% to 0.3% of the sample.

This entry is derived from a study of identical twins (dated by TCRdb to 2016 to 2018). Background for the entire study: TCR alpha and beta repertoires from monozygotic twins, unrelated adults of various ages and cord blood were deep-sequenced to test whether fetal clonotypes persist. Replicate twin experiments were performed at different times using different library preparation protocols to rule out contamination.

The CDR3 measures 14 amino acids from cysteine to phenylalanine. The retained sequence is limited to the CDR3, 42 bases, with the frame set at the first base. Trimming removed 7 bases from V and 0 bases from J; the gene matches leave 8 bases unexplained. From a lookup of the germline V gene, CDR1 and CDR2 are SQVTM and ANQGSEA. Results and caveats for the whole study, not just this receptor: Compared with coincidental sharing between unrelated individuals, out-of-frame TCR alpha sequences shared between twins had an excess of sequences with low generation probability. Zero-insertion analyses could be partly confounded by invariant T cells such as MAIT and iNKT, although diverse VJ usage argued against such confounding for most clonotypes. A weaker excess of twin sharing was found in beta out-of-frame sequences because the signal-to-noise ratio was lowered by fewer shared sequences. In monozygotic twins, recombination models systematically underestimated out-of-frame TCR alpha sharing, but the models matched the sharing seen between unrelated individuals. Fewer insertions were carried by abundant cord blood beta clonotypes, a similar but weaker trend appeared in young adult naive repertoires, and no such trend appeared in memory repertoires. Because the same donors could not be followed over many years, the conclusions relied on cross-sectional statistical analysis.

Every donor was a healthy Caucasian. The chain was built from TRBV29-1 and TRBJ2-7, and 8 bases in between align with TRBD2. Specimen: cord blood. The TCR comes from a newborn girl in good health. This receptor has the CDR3 CSASTSEGSYEQYF. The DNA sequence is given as TGCAGCGCCTCGACTAGCGAAGGCTCCTACGAGCAGTACTTC.